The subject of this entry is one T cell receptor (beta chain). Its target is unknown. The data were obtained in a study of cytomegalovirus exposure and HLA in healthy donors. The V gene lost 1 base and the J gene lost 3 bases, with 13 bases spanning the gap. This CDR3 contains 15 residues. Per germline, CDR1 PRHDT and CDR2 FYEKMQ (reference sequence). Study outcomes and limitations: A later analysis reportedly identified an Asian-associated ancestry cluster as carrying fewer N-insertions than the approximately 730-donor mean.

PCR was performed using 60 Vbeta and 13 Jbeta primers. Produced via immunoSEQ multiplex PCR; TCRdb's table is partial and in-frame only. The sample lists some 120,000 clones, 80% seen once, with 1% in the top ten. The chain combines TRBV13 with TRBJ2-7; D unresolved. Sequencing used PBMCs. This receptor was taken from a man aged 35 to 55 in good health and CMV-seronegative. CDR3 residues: CASSLDLGEDYEQYF. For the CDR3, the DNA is TGTGCCAGCAGCTTAGACTTAGGAGAGGACTACGAGCAGTACTTC.